The rows below give T cell receptor beta chains drawn from one sample of a study of cytomegalovirus exposure and HLA in healthy donors. Sequencing used immunoSEQ multiplex PCR; TCRdb keeps in-frame clones, though not all of them. The profile shows tens of thousands of clones, about 97% of them singletons. Material for sequencing was PBMCs. Receptor source: a young man in good health and CMV-seropositive. Both conserved end residues are part of each CDR3. Fields, in order: J gene, D gene, V gene, CDR3 length, CDR3 protein, CDR3 DNA. A D gene is named only where the DNA matches it firmly.

J: TRBJ2-2
D: NA
V: TRBV6-6
length: 14
CDR3: CASGLARGTGELFF
DNA: TGTGCCAGCGGGTTAGCCCGGGGTACCGGGGAGCTGTTTTTT

J: TRBJ2-1
D: TRBD2
V: TRBV28
length: 15
CDR3: CASSSSGSSYNEQFF
DNA: TGTGCCAGCAGTTCTAGCGGTAGCTCCTACAATGAGCAGTTCTTC

J: TRBJ2-5
D: TRBD2
V: TRBV7-8
length: 14
CDR3: CASLRAGRQETQYF
DNA: TGTGCCAGCCTAAGAGCGGGGCGACAAGAGACCCAGTACTTC

J: TRBJ2-1
D: TRBD2
V: TRBV7-2
length: 15
CDR3: CASSSPGLAYNEQFF
DNA: TGTGCCAGCAGCTCCCCGGGACTAGCCTACAATGAGCAGTTCTTC

J: TRBJ2-7
D: TRBD2
V: TRBV30
length: 17
CDR3: CAWSDTGTSGGFYEQYF
DNA: TGTGCCTGGAGTGACACTGGGACTAGCGGGGGGTTCTACGAGCAGTACTTC

J: TRBJ1-1
D: NA
V: TRBV19
length: 12
CDR3: CASGTRGTEAFF
DNA: TGTGCCAGTGGAACGCGGGGCACTGAAGCTTTCTTT

J: TRBJ2-3
D: NA
V: TRBV7-2
length: 14
CDR3: CASRRGYSTDTQYF
DNA: TGTGCCTCTAGGCGGGGTTATAGCACAGATACGCAGTATTTT

J: TRBJ2-1
D: TRBD2
V: TRBV4-3
length: 17
CDR3: CASSQDSLTSGRDEQFF
DNA: TGCGCCAGCAGCCAAGATTCTCTGACTAGCGGGAGGGATGAGCAGTTCTTC

J: TRBJ2-7
D: TRBD1
V: TRBV4-3
length: 13
CDR3: CASSEGQGWEQYF
DNA: TGCGCCAGCAGCGAAGGACAGGGGTGGGAGCAGTACTTC

J: TRBJ2-7
D: TRBD2
V: TRBV7-2
length: 15
CDR3: CASSRTSGNSYEQYF
DNA: TGTGCCAGCAGTCGCACTAGCGGGAACTCCTACGAGCAGTACTTC

J: TRBJ2-7
D: NA
V: TRBV7-3
length: 14
CDR3: CASSLGGFSNEQYF
DNA: TGTGCCAGCAGCTTGGGAGGCTTCAGCAACGAGCAGTACTTC